What follows is one TCR beta chain and its context. Antigen specificity is unknown. The sample originates from a study of blood T cells in healthy people across ages. Study-level points and caveats: Naive CD4+ cell counts and diversity both ran higher in long-lived than in aged donors. Among T cells, TCR beta diversity per million cells dropped roughly linearly as age rose.

A second PCR, run for about 7 to 11 cycles, used a sample-barcoded 5' primer plus a J-beta primer mix. A template-switch adaptor with 12 random nucleotides tagged each cDNA molecule. One entry per CDR3 protein, called by TCRdb with MiXCR from the 5' RACE reads. The sample includes some 1.8 million distinct CDR3 sequences, about 39% of them seen just once. Germline CDR1 and CDR2: DFQATT and SNEGSKA (reference sequence). The germline V and J ends were trimmed by 3 bases and 1 base, with 7 bases remaining between them. This CDR3 comprises 13 residues. This TCR came from a human donor in good health. Source material: blood. V and J are TRBV20-1 and TRBJ1-5; D remains ambiguous. The CDR3 sequence is CSASSVSNQPQHF. In DNA, the CDR3 is TGCAGTGCTAGTTCCGTGAGCAATCAGCCCCAGCATTTT.